The 24 T cell receptor beta chains below come from one sample, sequenced in a study of tumor and adjacent non-tumor tissue in lung cancer. A modified ARM-PCR protocol with three rounds of nested PCR amplified TCRbeta. From the multiplex PCR reads, TCRdb called clonotypes with MiXCR, one entry per CDR3 protein. The sample has some 100,000 distinct CDR3 sequences, about 75% seen once. No cell sorting was done before RNA was extracted from the tissue. Material for sequencing was lung tumor tissue. The receptors stem from a woman aged 60-75 years with non-small cell lung cancer.

V usage is TRBV20-1 and J usage is TRBJ1-3; D is undetermined. V lost 2 bases to trimming and J lost 0 bases, with 14 bases between them. CDR3 length: 16 residues. CDR1 is DFQATT, CDR2 SNEGSKA, per germline (reference sequence). Here the CDR3 DNA reads TGCAGTGCTAGACTAAGGGAAAAAGGCTCTGGAAACACCATATATTTT. Translating gives CSARLREKGSGNTIYF.

Points on this clonotype: Because the CDR3 is missing its conserved closing phenylalanine or tryptophan, this is likely a read error. CDR3 coding DNA: TGTGCCCGCAGTTTCGTTGGGGAATCCGGCCACGAGCAGTACCTC. Translated: CARSFVGESGHEQYL. The J gene is TRBJ2-7, the V gene TRBV28; D uncertain. The V gene's germline CDR1 is MDHEN and CDR2 SYDVKM. The CDR3 loop spans 15 amino acids.

This clonotype was seen just once. The junction differs from germline at one of its ends, possibly a read error. The chain is built from TRBV11-1 and TRBJ2-7; the D gene could be TRBD1 or TRBD2 (6 bases each). Germline assignment: CDR1 SGHAT and CDR2 FQDESV (reference sequence). This CDR3 contains 16 residues. The CDR3 DNA reads as TGTGCCAGCAGCTTAGCGGGACATGGAGGGTCCTACGAGCAATACTTC. Translated: CASSLAGHGGSYEQYF.

This clonotype was counted only a few times. Since a much larger clone is just one base distant, this may be a read error. The chain has TRBV11-2 and TRBJ1-2, with TRBD1 identical over 7 bases. Germline V gene lookup returns CDR1 SGHAT and CDR2 FQNNGV. This CDR3 region has 14 residues. CDR3 nucleotide sequence: TGTGCCGGCAGCGATACAGGGGCTAACTATGGCTACACCTTC. It codes for CAGSDTGANYGYTF.

This clonotype was detected once. Germline is not matched at one junction end, which may reflect a read error. This chain links TRBV29-1 with TRBJ1-5; D uncertain. Germline CDR1 SQVTM, CDR2 ANQGSEA. The CDR3 is made up of 13 amino acids. In nucleotides, the CDR3 is TGCAGCGTCAAACAAGATGGCAATCGGCCCCAGCATTTC. Translated, it gives CSVKQDGNRPQHF.

The chain joins TRBV6-6 to TRBJ1-1; D might be TRBD1 (5 bases). V was trimmed by 5 bases and J by 11 bases, leaving 18 bases between them. Germline loops: CDR1 MNHNY, CDR2 SVGAGI (reference sequence). The CDR3 is 13 residues long. CDR3 in DNA: TGTGCCAGCAGTGCTCCCCCCAGGGCAGGGGCTTTCTTT. This sequence encodes CASSAPPRAGAFF.

This clonotype appeared once. At one end the junction does not follow the germline gene, possibly because of a read error. The rearrangement links TRBV6-5 to TRBJ1-5; TRBD1 might be the D (6 bases). Germline V gene lookup returns CDR1 MNHEY and CDR2 SVGAGI. The CDR3 has 17 residues. The CDR3, as DNA: TGTGCCAGCAAAAAGGATCCTCAGGGGAACACCAATCAGACCCAGCATTTT. Translation gives CASKKDPQGNTNQTQHF.

Note on this clonotype: As the CDR3 is not closed by the conserved phenylalanine or tryptophan, this likely results from a read error. This sequence joins TRBV11-2 and TRBJ2-1, with 12 bases fitting TRBD2. The CDR3 totals 17 residues. The V segment lost 6 bases and the J segment 6 bases; nucleotides outside the gene matches: 12. Germline CDR1 and CDR2: SGHAT and FQNNGV. The CDR3 sequence is CASSPPQLAGGLNEQFS. CDR3 sequence (DNA): TGTGCCAGCAGTCCCCCCCAACTAGCGGGGGGTCTCAATGAGCAGTTCTCC.

This chain connects TRBV11-2 to TRBJ2-7; 7 nucleotides line up with TRBD1. V was pared by 8 bases and J by 7 bases, with 26 bases of the junction left unmatched. The CDR3 totals 18 residues. Germline V gene sequence: CDR1 SGHAT, CDR2 FQNNGV. The CDR3 protein is CASCPIIRETGTVYEQYF. CDR3 nucleotides: TGTGCCAGCTGTCCTATCATCAGAGAAACCGGGACAGTGTATGAGCAGTACTTC.

The chain combines TRBV11-3 with TRBJ2-7; 7 bases align to TRBD1. From germline, CDR1 is SGHNT and CDR2 YENEEA. CDR3 length: 15 residues. The ends lost 5 bases at V and 2 bases at J; junction bases unmatched: 9. CDR3 nucleotide sequence: TGTGCCAGCAGCCTAATTCAGACAGGGCCCTACGAGCAGTACTTC. This codes for CASSLIQTGPYEQYF.

On this clonotype: At one end, the junction sequence differs from germline, possibly due to a read error. The V and J genes are TRBV4-1 and TRBJ2-2; D may correspond to TRBD1 or TRBD2 (6 bases each). The CDR3 contains 16 residues. Germline values: CDR1 MGHRA, CDR2 YSYEKL. The chain's CDR3 is CASSQGPGAITGELFF. CDR3 bases: TGCGCCAGCAGCCAAGGACCGGGGGCCATCACCGGGGAGCTCTTTTTT.

Concerning this clonotype: This CDR3 is missing its conserved last phenylalanine or tryptophan, likely due to a read error. This chain links TRBV11-1 with TRBJ2-3, with TRBD2 identical over 7 bases. CDR1 is SGHAT and CDR2 is FQDESV in the germline V gene (reference sequence). V gave up 4 bases and J gave up 0 bases; unmatched junction bases: 10. The CDR3 has 17 amino acids. The CDR3 nucleotides read TGTGCCAGCAGCTCCCCCCTGGGGGGGGGAAGCACAGATACGCAGTATCAT. Amino acids: CASSSPLGGGSTDTQYH.

Remarks on this clonotype: Sequence at one end of the junction differs from germline and may be a read error. The chain uses TRBV5-4 and TRBJ2-5; 7 nucleotides line up with TRBD2. CDR3 length: 14 amino acids. The germline V gene encodes CDR1 SGHNT and CDR2 YYREEE (reference sequence). DNA for the CDR3: TGTGCCAGCAAAGGTGGGGGGGACCAAGAGACCCAGAACTTC. Protein: CASKGGGDQETQNF.

As regards this clonotype: The missing conserved phenylalanine or tryptophan at the end of this CDR3 makes a read error likely. CDR3 region: CASSPFQGDGTDAFI. Written as DNA, the CDR3 is TGTGCCAGCAGTCCCTTTCAGGGTGATGGCACTGATGCTTTCATT. This chain links TRBV12-3 or TRBV12-4 with TRBJ1-1, with D perhaps matching TRBD1 (5 bases). This CDR3 region has 15 residues.

To note about this clonotype: The junction and the germline gene differ at one end; a read error may be behind it. The chain combines TRBV12-3 or TRBV12-4 with TRBJ1-1; D not resolved. The CDR3 totals 14 residues. The CDR3, as DNA: TGTGCCAGCAGGTTGGCGGGAGGATACTCTGAAGCTATCTTT. Amino acid sequence: CASRLAGGYSEAIF.

The chain combines TRBV29-1 with TRBJ2-3; maybe TRBD1 (5 bases). Between the trimmed V and J ends, which lost 3 bases and 12 bases, there was a span of 19 bases. Germline V gene data show CDR1 as SQVTM and CDR2 as ANQGSEA. The CDR3 is 13 amino acids. The CDR3 loop reads CSVESLRENGQYF. The CDR3 DNA follows: TGCAGCGTTGAGAGTCTCAGGGAAAATGGACAGTATTTT.

J is TRBJ1-3 and V is TRBV12-3 or TRBV12-4; D unclear. CDR3 size: 17 residues. Trimming took off 0 bases at V and 0 bases at J, with 12 bases between the two ends. CDR3 protein: CASSLALWVISGNTIYF. DNA for the CDR3: TGTGCCAGCAGTTTAGCGCTCTGGGTGATCTCTGGAAACACCATATATTTT.

The chain combines TRBV28 with TRBJ2-3; D gene uncertain. The J call may be faulty, since TRBJ1-5 better matches the DNA end. This CDR3 contains 14 residues. Germline CDR1 and CDR2: MDHEN and SYDVKM. CDR3 DNA: TGTGCCAGCCAGACTAGCGGGAGTTTGGATACGCAGCATTTT. Protein sequence: CASQTSGSLDTQHF.

The chain has TRBV12-3 or TRBV12-4 and TRBJ2-2; a possible D gene is TRBD2 (5 bases). V lost 8 bases, J lost 2 bases, and 12 bases lay in between. The CDR3 loop spans 14 amino acids. The CDR3 bases are TGTGCCAGCTTTGCGAGGGTAAACACCGGGGAGCTGTTTTTT. Translating gives CASFARVNTGELFF.

A word on this clonotype: The germline gene is not matched at one end of the junction; a read error may be the cause. DNA of the CDR3: TGCAGTACTCAGCCCTATGACGGTCAGCCCCAGCAGTTT. It translates to CSTQPYDGQPQQF. The chain is built from TRBV20-1 and TRBJ1-5; no clear D gene. Looked up from germline, CDR1 is DFQATT and CDR2 is SNEGSKA (reference sequence). The CDR3 contains 13 residues.

Comments on this clonotype: Germline is not matched at one junction end, which may reflect a read error. The gene calls are TRBV4-1 and TRBJ2-1; the match to TRBD2 covers 12 bases. There are 16 residues in the CDR3. Per germline, CDR1 MGHRA and CDR2 YSYEKL. In DNA, the CDR3 is TGCGCCAGCAGTCGCCCAGCTAGCGGGGGGGCCAATAAGCAGTTCTTC. It encodes CASSRPASGGANKQFF.

V is TRBV6-1 and J is TRBJ2-3; possibly TRBD1 or TRBD2 for D (6 bases each). V was shortened by 7 bases and J by 4 bases, with 15 bases between the two germline ends. Germline CDR1 is MNHNS and CDR2 is SASEGT. The CDR3 is made up of 14 amino acids. The chain's CDR3 is CASIRNRGPDTQYF. For the CDR3, the DNA is TGTGCCAGCATCCGAAATCGGGGGCCAGATACGCAGTATTTT.

This clonotype was recorded at least ten times. The rearrangement uses TRBV6-2 or TRBV6-3 and TRBJ2-3; D unclear. Trimming stripped 6 bases from V and 3 bases from J, with 19 bases between. In germline, CDR1 is MNHEY, CDR2 SVGEGT. The CDR3 spans 16 residues. CDR3: CASSLVEAARTDTQYF. The CDR3 nucleotides are TGTGCCAGCAGCCTCGTAGAGGCAGCTCGAACAGATACGCAGTATTTT.

In the case of this clonotype: The CDR3 does not end in the conserved phenylalanine or tryptophan, so this is likely a read error. The DNA is left out, because the CDR3 cannot be placed on it with certainty; the CDR3 is given as TCRdb lists it. The chain links TRBV11-2 to TRBJ1-5. CDR1 SGHAT and CDR2 FQNNGV come from the germline V gene. 13 amino acids form the CDR3, both terminal residues included. The CDR3 reads CASSSEGFQPQLL.